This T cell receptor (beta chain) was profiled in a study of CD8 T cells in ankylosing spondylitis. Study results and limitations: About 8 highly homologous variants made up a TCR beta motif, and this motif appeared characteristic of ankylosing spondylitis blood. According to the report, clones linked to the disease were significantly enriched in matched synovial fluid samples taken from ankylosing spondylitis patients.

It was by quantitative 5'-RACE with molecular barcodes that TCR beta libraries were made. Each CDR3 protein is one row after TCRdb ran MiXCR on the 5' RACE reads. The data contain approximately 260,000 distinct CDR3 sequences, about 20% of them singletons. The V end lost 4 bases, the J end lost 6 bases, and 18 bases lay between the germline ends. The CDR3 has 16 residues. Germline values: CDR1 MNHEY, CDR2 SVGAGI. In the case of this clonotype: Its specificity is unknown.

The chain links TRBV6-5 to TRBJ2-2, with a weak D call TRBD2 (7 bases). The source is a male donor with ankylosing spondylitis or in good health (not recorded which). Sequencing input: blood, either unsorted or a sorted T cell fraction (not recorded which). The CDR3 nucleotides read TGTGCCAGCAGTTCCCCTGGCTGGGAGGGGGCCGGGGAGCTGTTTTTT. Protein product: CASSSPGWEGAGELFF.